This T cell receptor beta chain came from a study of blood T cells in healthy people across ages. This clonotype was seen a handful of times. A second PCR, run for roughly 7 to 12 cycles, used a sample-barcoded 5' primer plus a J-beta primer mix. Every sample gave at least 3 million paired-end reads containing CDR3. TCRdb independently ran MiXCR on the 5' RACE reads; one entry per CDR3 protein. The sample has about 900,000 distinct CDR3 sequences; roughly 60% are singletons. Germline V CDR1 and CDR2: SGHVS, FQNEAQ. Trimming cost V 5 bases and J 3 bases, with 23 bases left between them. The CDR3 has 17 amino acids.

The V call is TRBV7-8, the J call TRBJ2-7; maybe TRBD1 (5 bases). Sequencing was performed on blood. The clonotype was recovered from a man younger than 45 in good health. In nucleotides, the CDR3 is TGTGCCAGCAGCCCGGAATCTAGGACACGGTTTCACTACGAGCAGTACTTC. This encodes CASSPESRTRFHYEQYF.